The sequence of this T cell receptor beta chain was determined in a study of sequential checkpoint blockade in melanoma (dated by TCRdb to about 2019). Describing the broader study: Patients were randomized 1:1 to first-line nivolumab followed by ipilimumab (arm A) or ipilimumab followed by nivolumab (arm B). Maintenance nivolumab came after each of the two trial sequences.

The full study reports these points: The response-prediction model combining TCR metrics and mutation burden needs validation in larger, independent patient cohorts.

In regard to this clone: Its recognized antigen is unknown. No much larger clone is present one base from it, and per-base qualities are unavailable.

The sample's treatment or condition label, in plain terms: randomized to nivolumab then ipilimumab (arm A) or the reverse (arm B). None of the trial patients had been given prior DNA-damaging chemotherapy. On a FACS Aria II flow cytometer, live CD3+CD8+ cells that were negative for CD19 and CD56 were sorted from thawed PBMCs. Samples came from patients with melanoma in CheckMate 064, a randomized, open-label phase II trial of sequential checkpoint blockade. Peripheral blood mononuclear cells were collected by leukapheresis, purified using Ficoll-Paque, and frozen in human serum containing around 9.8% DMSO. Immediately after sorting, the purity of the sorted blood CD3+CD8+ cells was confirmed to be >95%, and DNA was then extracted. V loses 1 base, J loses 8 bases, and the germline ends lie 17 bases apart. CDR1 and CDR2 are read off the germline V gene as SGHVS and FNYEAQ. Taken from cysteine to phenylalanine, the CDR3 has 15 residues. The read is trimmed to its CDR3 DNA, 45 bases read in frame from base 1.

The immunoSEQ Assay was used to immunosequence TCRbeta CDR3 regions from genomic DNA. Prior to high-throughput sequencing, genomic DNA was amplified by bias-controlled multiplex PCR. As for how the authors treated the data: To quantify the absolute abundance of each unique TCRbeta CDR3 region, the sequences were collapsed and filtered. Clonality, defined as 1 minus Pielou's evenness, was calculated using productive rearrangements only. Clones with significantly greater frequencies in on-treatment versus baseline samples were identified using a previously published method. Here the immuneACCESS table is served through TCRdb, limited to in-frame sequences with V and J called. Missing clones are a known gap in these copies; in checked studies unresolved V genes cover under half, and the rest lacks a known reason. V, J and clone size were drawn from that table, and D and trimming were deduced from the DNA. The sample profile shows about 27,000 clones; roughly four fifths of them were found once. The ten largest clones represent over 20% of the sample.

This receptor chain uses TRBV7-6 and TRBJ1-2; TRBD1 is a weak D gene call, 5 bases matching. This TCR derives from a human donor with melanoma. The sample was CD8+ T cells sorted from blood (inferred from file names), taken from a patient given nivolumab and ipilimumab in sequence. The DNA sequence is TGTGCCAGCAGCTTAGGGGGTGGACCGAAGGGGGGCTACACCTTC. Translated, this is CASSLGGGPKGGYTF.